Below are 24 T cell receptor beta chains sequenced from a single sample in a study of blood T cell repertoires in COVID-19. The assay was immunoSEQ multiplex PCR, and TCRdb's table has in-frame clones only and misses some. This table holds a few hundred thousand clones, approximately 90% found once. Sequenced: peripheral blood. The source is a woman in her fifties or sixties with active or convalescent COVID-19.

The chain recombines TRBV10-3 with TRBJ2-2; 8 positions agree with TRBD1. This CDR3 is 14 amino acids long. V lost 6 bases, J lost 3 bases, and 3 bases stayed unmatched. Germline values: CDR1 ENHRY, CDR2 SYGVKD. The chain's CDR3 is CAISQTGDTGELFF. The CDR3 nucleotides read TGTGCCATCAGCCAGACAGGGGACACCGGGGAGCTGTTTTTT.

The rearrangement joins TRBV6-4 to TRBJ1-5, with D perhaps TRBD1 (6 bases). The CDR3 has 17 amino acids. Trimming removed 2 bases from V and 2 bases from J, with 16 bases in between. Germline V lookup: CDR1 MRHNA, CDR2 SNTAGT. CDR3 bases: TGTGCCAGCAGTGACCCAACCCAGGGGCTCCGCAATCAGCCCCAGCATTTT. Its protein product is CASSDPTQGLRNQPQHF.

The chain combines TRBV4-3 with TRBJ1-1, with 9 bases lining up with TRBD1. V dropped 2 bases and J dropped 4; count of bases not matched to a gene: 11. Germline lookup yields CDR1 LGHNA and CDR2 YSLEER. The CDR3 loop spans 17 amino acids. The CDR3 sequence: CASSQKGTGGFGTEAFF. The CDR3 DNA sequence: TGCGCCAGCAGCCAAAAGGGTACAGGGGGCTTCGGCACTGAAGCTTTCTTT.

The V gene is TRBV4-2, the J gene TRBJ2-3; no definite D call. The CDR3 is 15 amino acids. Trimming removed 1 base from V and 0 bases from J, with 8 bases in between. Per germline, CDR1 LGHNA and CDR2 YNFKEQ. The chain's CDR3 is CASSQVASSTDTQYF. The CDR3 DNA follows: TGTGCCAGCAGCCAAGTGGCTTCTAGCACAGATACGCAGTATTTT.

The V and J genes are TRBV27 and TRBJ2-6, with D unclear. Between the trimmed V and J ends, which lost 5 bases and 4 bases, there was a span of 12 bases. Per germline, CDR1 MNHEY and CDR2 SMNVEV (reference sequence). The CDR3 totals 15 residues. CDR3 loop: CASSPNLRGANVLTF. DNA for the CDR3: TGTGCCAGCAGTCCAAACTTGAGAGGGGCCAACGTCCTGACTTTC.

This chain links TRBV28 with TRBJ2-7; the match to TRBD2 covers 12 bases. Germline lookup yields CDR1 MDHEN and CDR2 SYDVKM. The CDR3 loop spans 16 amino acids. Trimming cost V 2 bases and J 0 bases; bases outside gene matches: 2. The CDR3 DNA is TGTGCCAGCAGTTTACTAGCGGGAGGGATCTCCTACGAGCAGTACTTC. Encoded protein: CASSLLAGGISYEQYF. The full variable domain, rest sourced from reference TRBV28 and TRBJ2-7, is DVKVTQSSRYLVKRTGEKVFLECVQDMDHENMFWYRQDPGLGLRLIYFSYDVKMKEKGDIPEGYSVSREKKERFSLILESASTNQTSMYLCASSLLAGGISYEQYFGPGTRLTVT.

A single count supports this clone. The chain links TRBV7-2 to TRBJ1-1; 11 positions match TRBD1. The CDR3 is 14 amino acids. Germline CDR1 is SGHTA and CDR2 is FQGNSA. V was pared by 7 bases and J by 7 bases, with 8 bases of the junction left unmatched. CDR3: CASTSGTGGGEAFF. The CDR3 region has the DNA TGTGCCAGCACTTCCGGGACAGGGGGTGGTGAAGCTTTCTTT.

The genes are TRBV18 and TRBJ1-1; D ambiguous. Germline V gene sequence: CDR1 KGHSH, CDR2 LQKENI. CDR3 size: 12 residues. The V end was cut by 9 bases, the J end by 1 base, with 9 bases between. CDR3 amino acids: CASTGENTEAFF. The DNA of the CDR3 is TGTGCCAGTACCGGGGAGAACACTGAAGCTTTCTTT.

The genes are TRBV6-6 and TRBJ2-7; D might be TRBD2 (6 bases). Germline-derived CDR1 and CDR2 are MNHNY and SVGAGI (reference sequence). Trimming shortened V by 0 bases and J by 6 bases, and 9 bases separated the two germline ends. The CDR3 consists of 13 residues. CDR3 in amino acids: CASSYSTRGEQYF. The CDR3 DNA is TGTGCCAGCAGTTACTCGACTAGGGGCGAGCAGTACTTC.

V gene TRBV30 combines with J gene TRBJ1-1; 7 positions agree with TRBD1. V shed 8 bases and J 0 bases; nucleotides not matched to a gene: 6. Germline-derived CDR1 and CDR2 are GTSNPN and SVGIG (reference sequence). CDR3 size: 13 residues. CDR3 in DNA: TGTGCCAGTGTACAGGGGATGAACACTGAAGCTTTCTTT. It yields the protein CASVQGMNTEAFF.

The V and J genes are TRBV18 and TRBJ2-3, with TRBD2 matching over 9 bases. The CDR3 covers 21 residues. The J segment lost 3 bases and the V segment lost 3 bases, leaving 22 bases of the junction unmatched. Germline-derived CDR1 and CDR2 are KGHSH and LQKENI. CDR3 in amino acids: CASSPISSGETTAWGTDTQYF. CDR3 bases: TGTGCCAGCTCACCCATCTCTAGCGGGGAAACGACCGCTTGGGGGACAGATACGCAGTATTTT.

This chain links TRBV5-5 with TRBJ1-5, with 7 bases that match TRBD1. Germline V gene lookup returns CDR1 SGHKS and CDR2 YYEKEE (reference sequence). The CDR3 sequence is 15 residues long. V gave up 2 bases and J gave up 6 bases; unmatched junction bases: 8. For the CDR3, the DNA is TGTGCCAGCAGCTTAAACAGGGGCCCAGCTCAGCCCCAGCATTTT. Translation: CASSLNRGPAQPQHF.

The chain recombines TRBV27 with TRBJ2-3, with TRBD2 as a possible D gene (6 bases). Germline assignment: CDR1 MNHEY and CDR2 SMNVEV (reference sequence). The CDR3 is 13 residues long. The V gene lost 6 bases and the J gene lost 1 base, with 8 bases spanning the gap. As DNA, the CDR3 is TGTGCCAGCAGGGCGGGGCGCACAGATACGCAGTATTTT. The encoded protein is CASRAGRTDTQYF.

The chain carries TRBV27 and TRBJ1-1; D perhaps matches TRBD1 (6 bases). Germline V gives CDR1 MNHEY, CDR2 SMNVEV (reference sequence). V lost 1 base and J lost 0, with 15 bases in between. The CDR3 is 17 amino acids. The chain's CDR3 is CASSLLGQPSMNTEAFF. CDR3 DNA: TGTGCCAGCAGTTTATTAGGACAGCCAAGTATGAACACTGAAGCTTTCTTT.

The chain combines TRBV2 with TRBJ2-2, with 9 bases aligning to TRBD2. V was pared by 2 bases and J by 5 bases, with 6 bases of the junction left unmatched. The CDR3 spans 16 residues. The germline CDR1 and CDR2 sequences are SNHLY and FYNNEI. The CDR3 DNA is TGTGCCAGCAGTGAAACGAGGACTAGCGAGACCGGGGAGCTGTTTTTT. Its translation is CASSETRTSETGELFF.

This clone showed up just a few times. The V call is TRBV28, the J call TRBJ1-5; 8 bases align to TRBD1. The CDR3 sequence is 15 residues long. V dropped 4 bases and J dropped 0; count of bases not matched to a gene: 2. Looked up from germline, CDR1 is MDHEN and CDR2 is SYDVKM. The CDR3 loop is CASSSGQGSNQPQHF. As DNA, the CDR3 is TGTGCCAGCAGTTCTGGACAGGGTAGCAATCAGCCCCAGCATTTT.

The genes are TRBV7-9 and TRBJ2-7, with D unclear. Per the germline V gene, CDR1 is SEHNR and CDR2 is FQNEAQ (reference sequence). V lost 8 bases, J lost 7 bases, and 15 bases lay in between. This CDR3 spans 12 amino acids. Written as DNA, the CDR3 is TGTGCCAGCTCGAGACTCGGCGTGGAGCAGTACTTC. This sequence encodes CASSRLGVEQYF.

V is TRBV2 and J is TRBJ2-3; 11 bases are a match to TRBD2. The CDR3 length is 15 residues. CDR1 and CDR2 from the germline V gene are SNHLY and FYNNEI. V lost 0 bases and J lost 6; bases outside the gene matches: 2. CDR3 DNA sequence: TGTGCCAGCAGTGAAGCTAGCGGGAGGGCCGATACGCAGTATTTT. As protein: CASSEASGRADTQYF.

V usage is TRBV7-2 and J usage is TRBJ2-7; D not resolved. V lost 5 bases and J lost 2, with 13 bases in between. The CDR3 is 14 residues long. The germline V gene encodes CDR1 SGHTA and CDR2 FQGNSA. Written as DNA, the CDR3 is TGTGCCAGCAGCCCCGGATTCCAGGCCTACGAGCAGTACTTC. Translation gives CASSPGFQAYEQYF.

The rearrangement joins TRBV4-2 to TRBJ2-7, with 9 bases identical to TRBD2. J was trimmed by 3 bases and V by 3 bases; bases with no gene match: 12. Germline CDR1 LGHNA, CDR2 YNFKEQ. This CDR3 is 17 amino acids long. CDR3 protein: CASSQETGLADFYEQYF. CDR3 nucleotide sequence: TGTGCCAGCAGCCAGGAAACGGGACTAGCTGATTTCTACGAGCAGTACTTC.

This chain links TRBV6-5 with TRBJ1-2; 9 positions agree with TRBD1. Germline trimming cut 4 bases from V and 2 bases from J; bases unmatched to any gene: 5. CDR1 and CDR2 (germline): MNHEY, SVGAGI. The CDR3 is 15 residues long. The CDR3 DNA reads TGTGCCAGCAGTTCCGGAACAGGGGGCAACTATGGCTACACCTTC. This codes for CASSSGTGGNYGYTF.

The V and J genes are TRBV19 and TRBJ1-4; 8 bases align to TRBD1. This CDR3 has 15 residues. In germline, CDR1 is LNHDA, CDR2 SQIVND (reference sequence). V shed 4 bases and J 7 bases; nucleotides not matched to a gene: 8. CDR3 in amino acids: CASSNRDRGREKLFF. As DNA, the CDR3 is TGTGCCAGTAGTAACCGTGACAGGGGCCGTGAAAAACTGTTTTTT.

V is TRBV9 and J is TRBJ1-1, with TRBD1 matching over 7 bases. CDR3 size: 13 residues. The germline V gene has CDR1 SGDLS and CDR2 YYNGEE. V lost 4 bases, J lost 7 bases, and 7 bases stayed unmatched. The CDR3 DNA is TGTGCCAGCAGCCCCGGCCCAGGGGGTGAAGCTTTCTTT. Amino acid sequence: CASSPGPGGEAFF.

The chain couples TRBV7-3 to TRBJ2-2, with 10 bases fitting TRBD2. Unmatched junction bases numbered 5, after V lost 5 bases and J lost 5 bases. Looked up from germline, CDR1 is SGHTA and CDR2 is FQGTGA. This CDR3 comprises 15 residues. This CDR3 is CASSRSGGSTGELFF. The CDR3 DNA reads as TGTGCCAGCAGCCGTAGCGGGGGGTCTACCGGGGAGCTGTTTTTT.